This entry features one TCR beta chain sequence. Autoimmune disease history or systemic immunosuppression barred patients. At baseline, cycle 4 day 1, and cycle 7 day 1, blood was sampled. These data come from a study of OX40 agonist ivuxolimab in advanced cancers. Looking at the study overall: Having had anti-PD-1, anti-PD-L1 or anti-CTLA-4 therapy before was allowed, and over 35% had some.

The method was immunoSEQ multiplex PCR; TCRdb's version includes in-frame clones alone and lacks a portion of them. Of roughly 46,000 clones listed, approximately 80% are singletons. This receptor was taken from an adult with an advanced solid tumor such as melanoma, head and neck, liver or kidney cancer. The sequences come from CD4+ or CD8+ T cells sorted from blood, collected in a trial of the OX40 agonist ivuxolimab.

The CDR3 DNA follows: TGTGCCAGCAGTGCCCCCGGGAAAGCTTTCTTT. This translates into CASSAPGKAFF. This chain links TRBV9 with TRBJ1-1, with D unresolved. The CDR3 loop spans 11 amino acids. The V and J ends lost 5 bases and 9 bases respectively, with 11 bases between them. Per the germline V gene, CDR1 is SGDLS and CDR2 is YYNGEE.